The next 28 T cell receptor beta chains were all read from a single sample in a study of graft-versus-host responses after intestinal transplantation. Data came from immunoSEQ multiplex PCR; TCRdb stores just in-frame clones and leaves some out. The data hold tens of thousands of clones, with roughly 93% observed a single time. Their antigen targets remain unknown. The sequences come from unstimulated CD8+ T cells sorted from spleen or lymph node cells, collected before transplant. The receptors stem from a human donor who was the organ donor for an intestinal transplant.

The chain uses TRBV27 and TRBJ1-3; TRBD1 might be the D (5 bases). This CDR3 is 14 amino acids long. The ends were cut back, 5 bases at V and 1 base at J, with 9 bases in the middle. Germline values: CDR1 MNHEY, CDR2 SMNVEV (reference sequence). The CDR3 region has the DNA TGTGCCAGCAGTCCAGGGATTTCTGGAAACACCATATATTTT. Residues: CASSPGISGNTIYF.

V usage is TRBV27 and J usage is TRBJ2-7; D not resolved. V was cut by 2 bases and J by 3 bases, with 8 bases left in between. This CDR3 has 13 residues. Germline CDR1 and CDR2: MNHEY and SMNVEV (reference sequence). The CDR3 coding sequence is TGTGCCAGCAGTTTAGGGCAGTACTACGAGCAGTACTTC. Its protein is CASSLGQYYEQYF.

The chain uses TRBV27 and TRBJ2-3; D remains ambiguous. From germline, CDR1 is MNHEY and CDR2 SMNVEV (reference sequence). V lost 3 bases and J 6 bases, leaving 10 bases between the germline ends. The CDR3 is 13 residues long. The CDR3 DNA reads as TGTGCCAGCAGTTTCGGTCCTTTGGATACGCAGTATTTT. This codes for CASSFGPLDTQYF.

The chain is built from TRBV19 and TRBJ2-7; D is uncertain. V lost 1 base and J 0 bases, leaving 7 bases between the germline ends. In germline, CDR1 is LNHDA, CDR2 SQIVND (reference sequence). This CDR3 spans 14 amino acids. The DNA of the CDR3 is TGTGCCAGTAGTATAGTTGGCAACTCCTACGAGCAGTACTTC. This codes for CASSIVGNSYEQYF.

This clone was recorded a few times. This chain joins TRBV5-4 and TRBJ2-7; D is unclear. The germline V gene encodes CDR1 SGHNT and CDR2 YYREEE (reference sequence). The CDR3 contains 11 residues. With 4 bases removed from V and 3 bases from J, the gap between germline ends came to 5 bases. The CDR3 loop is CASSDNYEQYF. CDR3 DNA: TGTGCCAGCAGCGACAACTACGAGCAGTACTTC.

The rearrangement joins TRBV28 to TRBJ2-5; D not certain. The assigned J gene may be wrong: the sequence end matches TRBJ2-7 better. Per germline, CDR1 MDHEN and CDR2 SYDVKM. This CDR3 is built from 15 residues. CDR3 sequence: CASSPVTLGPYEQYF. CDR3 bases: TGTGCCAGCAGTCCCGTTACCTTAGGGCCCTACGAGCAGTACTTC.

CDR3 protein: CASSEQGNTEAFF. The CDR3 DNA reads TGTGCCAGCAGCGAACAGGGAAACACTGAAGCTTTCTTT. The rearrangement uses TRBV7-9 and TRBJ1-1, with D possibly being TRBD1 (6 bases). Trimming took 5 bases from V and 2 from J, leaving 9 bases between them. In germline, CDR1 is SEHNR, CDR2 FQNEAQ (reference sequence). This CDR3 is 13 amino acids long.

The rearrangement uses TRBV9 and TRBJ2-3; the match to TRBD2 covers 11 bases. The CDR3 runs to 16 residues. With 2 bases clipped from V and 2 bases from J, the junction kept 4 bases outside the gene matches. Germline CDR1 SGDLS, CDR2 YYNGEE. The CDR3 loop reads CASSVGSGRATDTQYF. The CDR3 nucleotides read TGTGCCAGCAGCGTTGGTAGCGGGAGGGCCACAGATACGCAGTATTTT.

The CDR3 protein is CASTLTSGYYNEQFF. CDR3 DNA: TGTGCCAGCACCCTGACTAGCGGTTACTACAATGAGCAGTTCTTC. The V gene is TRBV5-4, the J gene TRBJ2-1; TRBD2 matches 9 bases. There are 15 residues in the CDR3. V lost 6 bases and J lost 3; bases outside the gene matches: 7. Germline assignment: CDR1 SGHNT and CDR2 YYREEE (reference sequence).

This chain joins TRBV7-2 and TRBJ2-7; D perhaps matches TRBD2 (5 bases). V dropped 3 bases and J dropped 1 base, with 7 bases sitting between them. The CDR3 is 13 residues long. CDR1 and CDR2 from the germline V gene are SGHTA and FQGNSA. The CDR3 region has the DNA TGTGCCAGCAGCTTGAGGGATTCCTACGAGCAGTACTTC. Encoded protein: CASSLRDSYEQYF.

The V gene is TRBV19, the J gene TRBJ1-5; TRBD1 matches at 8 bases. Trimming cost V 8 bases and J 6 bases; bases outside gene matches: 6. The CDR3 sequence is 13 residues long. Germline CDR1 is LNHDA and CDR2 is SQIVND (reference sequence). CDR3 protein: CASSGQGSQPQHF. DNA of the CDR3: TGTGCCAGTTCCGGACAGGGTAGTCAGCCCCAGCATTTT.

The sample holds a few counts of this clone. The J gene is TRBJ2-2, the V gene TRBV4-2; D is perhaps TRBD2 (6 bases). V lost 1 base, J lost 4 bases, and 7 bases lay in between. Germline loops: CDR1 LGHNA, CDR2 YNFKEQ. The CDR3 covers 14 residues. Here the CDR3 DNA reads TGTGCCAGCAGCCAAGTTAGCGGCACCGGGGAGCTGTTTTTT. Its protein product is CASSQVSGTGELFF.

The rearrangement uses TRBV9 and TRBJ2-6, with D perhaps matching TRBD1 (6 bases). The CDR3 has 14 residues. V gave up 5 bases and J gave up 0 bases, with 6 bases separating them. The germline gives CDR1 SGDLS, CDR2 YYNGEE. DNA for the CDR3: TGTGCCAGCAGGGGACACTCTGGGGCCAACGTCCTGACTTTC. This sequence encodes CASRGHSGANVLTF.

The chain links TRBV4-3 to TRBJ2-3, with TRBD2 identical over 11 bases. Germline loops: CDR1 LGHNA, CDR2 YSLEER. The CDR3 spans 16 residues. Trimming cost V 0 bases and J 7 bases; bases outside gene matches: 6. The CDR3 DNA sequence: TGCGCCAGCAGCCAAGAATTAGCGGGAGGGCCTTATACGCAGTATTTT. Residues: CASSQELAGGPYTQYF.

The chain joins TRBV7-6 to TRBJ1-1; 7 bases are a match to TRBD1. Looked up from germline, CDR1 is SGHVS and CDR2 is FNYEAQ. CDR3 size: 15 residues. V shed 1 base, J shed 2 bases, and the junction held 4 bases outside the gene matches. This chain's CDR3 is CASSLEEGANTEAFF. The CDR3 DNA follows: TGTGCCAGCAGCTTAGAAGAGGGGGCTAACACTGAAGCTTTCTTT. The variable domain in full, with the rest retrieved from reference TRBV7-6 and TRBJ1-1, is GAGVSQSPRYKVTKRGQDVALRCDPISGHVSLYWYRQALGQGPEFLTYFNYEAQQDKSGLPNDRFSAERPEGSISTLTIQRTEQRDSAMYRCASSLEEGANTEAFFGQGTRLTVV.

V usage is TRBV20-1 and J usage is TRBJ2-7; D perhaps matches TRBD2 (5 bases). V was pared by 1 base and J by 9 bases, with 10 bases between. The germline CDR1 and CDR2 sequences are DFQATT and SNEGSKA (reference sequence). The CDR3 extends over 11 amino acids. The CDR3 region has the DNA TGCAGTGCTAGAGTCAGCGGCGGGCAGTACTTC. Its protein is CSARVSGGQYF.

Note on this clone: An end of the junction differs from the germline gene, which may be a read error. The chain recombines TRBV19 with TRBJ2-1; 11 nucleotides match TRBD2. CDR1 and CDR2 from the germline V gene are LNHDA and SQIVND (reference sequence). The CDR3 covers 14 residues. The chain's CDR3 is CASTPTSGTDERFF. The CDR3 coding sequence is TGTGCCAGTACCCCGACTAGCGGGACCGATGAGCGGTTCTTC.

The chain joins TRBV4-1 to TRBJ2-1, with D maybe TRBD1 (5 bases). The V end was cut by 5 bases, the J end by 0 bases, with 14 bases between. Germline-derived CDR1 and CDR2 are MGHRA and YSYEKL. The CDR3 runs 16 residues. CDR3 in DNA: TGCGCCAGCAGCTTCATCAGGGTAAGCTCCTACAATGAGCAGTTCTTC. This sequence encodes CASSFIRVSSYNEQFF.

The chain recombines TRBV6-5 with TRBJ1-5; D might be TRBD1 (6 bases). The V end lost 5 bases, the J end lost 8 bases, and 13 bases lay between the germline ends. This CDR3 has 13 amino acids. The germline V gene has CDR1 MNHEY and CDR2 SVGAGI. The CDR3 coding sequence is TGTGCCAGCAGTCCAGGGGAATGGAAGCCCCAGCATTTT. It codes for CASSPGEWKPQHF.

The rearrangement links TRBV21-1 to TRBJ2-1; TRBD2, the table's D call, lacks a check against the DNA. TRBV21-1 is a pseudogene locus. There are 15 residues in the CDR3. The CDR3 reads CASSKVTSGYNEQFF. DNA of the CDR3: TGTGCCAGCAGCAAAGTAACTAGCGGATACAATGAGCAGTTCTTC.

This chain connects TRBV29-1 to TRBJ2-7, with D tentatively TRBD1 (6 bases). The V gene lost 1 base and the J gene lost 0 bases, with 10 bases spanning the gap. This CDR3 has 14 residues. The germline V gene encodes CDR1 SQVTM and CDR2 ANQGSEA. For the CDR3, the DNA is TGCAGCGTTGAAGGGACAGACGACTCCTACGAGCAGTACTTC. Translating it yields CSVEGTDDSYEQYF.

The rearrangement joins TRBV5-4 to TRBJ1-4, with TRBD1 matching over 9 bases. Trimming removed 4 bases from V and 6 bases from J; junction bases left unmatched: 7. From germline, CDR1 is SGHNT and CDR2 YYREEE (reference sequence). The CDR3 runs 15 residues. Here the CDR3 reads CASSLTGGQDEKLFF. In DNA, the CDR3 is TGTGCCAGCAGCCTCACAGGGGGCCAGGATGAAAAACTGTTTTTT.

The chain has TRBV9 and TRBJ1-1, with D possibly being TRBD1 (6 bases). V was cut by 2 bases and J by 3 bases, with 8 bases left in between. This CDR3 contains 13 residues. CDR1 and CDR2 (germline): SGDLS, YYNGEE. The CDR3 spells CASSVTGYTEAFF. The CDR3 bases are TGTGCCAGCAGCGTGACAGGCTACACTGAAGCTTTCTTT.

The rearrangement joins TRBV5-1 to TRBJ2-1, with D possibly matching TRBD2 (6 bases). Germline values: CDR1 SGHRS, CDR2 YFSETQ. The CDR3 runs to 14 residues. The V end lost 2 bases, the J end lost 6 bases, and 12 bases lay between the germline ends. The CDR3 nucleotides are TGCGCCAGCAGCTTAGGACTACTGGTCAATGAGCAGTTCTTC. As protein: CASSLGLLVNEQFF.

V usage is TRBV7-8 and J usage is TRBJ1-5; tentatively, D is TRBD1 (5 bases). The CDR3 extends over 17 amino acids. Trimming took 0 bases from V and 7 from J, leaving 19 bases between them. Germline lookup yields CDR1 SGHVS and CDR2 FQNEAQ. CDR3 sequence reads: CASSLAGGGPEVQPQHF. The DNA for the CDR3 is TGTGCCAGCAGCTTAGCGGGGGGAGGTCCGGAAGTACAGCCCCAGCATTTT.

The chain joins TRBV28 to TRBJ2-7; the D gene is possibly TRBD2 (6 bases). From germline, CDR1 is MDHEN and CDR2 SYDVKM. The CDR3 has 12 amino acids. V lost 3 bases and J lost 6, with 9 bases in between. For the CDR3, the DNA is TGTGCCAGCAGTTTCCCCGGGGGCGAGCAGTACTTC. Amino acids: CASSFPGGEQYF.

The gene calls are TRBV4-3 and TRBJ2-5; maybe TRBD1 (6 bases). V was clipped by 4 bases and J by 2 bases, with 11 bases between them. The CDR3 is 14 residues long. CDR1 and CDR2 (germline): LGHNA, YSLEER. The CDR3 bases are TGCGCCAGCAGCCCCGGGACACATCAAGAGACCCAGTACTTC. Protein: CASSPGTHQETQYF.

This clone was seen just once. The rearrangement uses TRBV11-2 and TRBJ2-5; no clear D gene. The CDR3 is 12 amino acids. V was cut by 5 bases and J by 5 bases, with 9 bases left in between. Germline V gene data show CDR1 as SGHAT and CDR2 as FQNNGV. Here the CDR3 reads CASSPTYETQYF. The CDR3, as DNA: TGTGCCAGCAGCCCCACGTATGAGACCCAGTACTTC.